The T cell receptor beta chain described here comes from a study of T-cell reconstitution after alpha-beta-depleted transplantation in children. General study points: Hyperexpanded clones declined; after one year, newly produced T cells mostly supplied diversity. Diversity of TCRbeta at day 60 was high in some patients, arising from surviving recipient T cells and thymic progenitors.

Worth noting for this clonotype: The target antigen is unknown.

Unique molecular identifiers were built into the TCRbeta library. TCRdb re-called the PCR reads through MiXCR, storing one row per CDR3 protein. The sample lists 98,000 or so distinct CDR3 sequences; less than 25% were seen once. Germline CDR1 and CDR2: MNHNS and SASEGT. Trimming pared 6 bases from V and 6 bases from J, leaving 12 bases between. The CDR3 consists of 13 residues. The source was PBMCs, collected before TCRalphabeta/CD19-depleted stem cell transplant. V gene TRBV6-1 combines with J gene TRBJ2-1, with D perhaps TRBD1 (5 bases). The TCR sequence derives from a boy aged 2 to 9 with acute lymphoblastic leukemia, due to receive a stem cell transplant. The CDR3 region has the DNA TGTGCCAGCAGCCAGCATCAGGGCAATGAGCAGTTCTTC. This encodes CASSQHQGNEQFF.